Presented here are 22 T cell receptor beta chains from one specimen sequenced in a study of blood T cells in healthy people across ages (dated by TCRdb to about 2015). Receptors were amplified or captured by 5' RACE. Data came from an Illumina HiSeq 2500. The second PCR ran for roughly 6 to 11 cycles and used a J-beta primer mix along with a sample-barcoded 5' primer. TCRdb reanalyzed the raw reads on its own, using fastp at Q25 for trimming and MiXCR for clone calling, and kept in-frame beta chains. Rows with one shared CDR3 protein collapse into an entry with the most common genes and DNA. The table for this sample lists fewer than 900,000 distinct CDR3 sequences; 45% to 50% of them were counted only once. Together, the top ten hold 25% to 35% of the sample. Sequencing was carried out using blood. These receptors were collected from a woman in her fifties or sixties in good health.

A remark on this clonotype: A read error may be the cause here, since a much bigger clone is one base away. The chain links TRBV29-1 to TRBJ2-1, with D perhaps matching TRBD1 (6 bases). Germline assignment: CDR1 SQVTM and CDR2 ANQGSEA. Trimming removed 3 bases from V and 15 bases from J, with 18 bases in between. This CDR3 contains 12 residues. Here the CDR3 DNA reads TGCAGCGTTGACGCGCATGCGGACAGAGCGTTCTTC. Protein product: CSVDAHADRAFF.

The V and J genes are TRBV5-5 and TRBJ1-1; tentatively, D is TRBD1 (5 bases). The CDR3 covers 16 residues. V lost 3 bases to trimming and J lost 1 base, with 16 bases between them. Germline V gene data show CDR1 as SGHKS and CDR2 as YYEKEE (reference sequence). The CDR3 loop is CASSSAWGRTNTEAFF. CDR3 in DNA: TGTGCCAGCAGCTCAGCCTGGGGACGGACGAACACTGAAGCTTTCTTT.

This clonotype was counted a few times. V and J are TRBV29-1 and TRBJ1-1; 9 nucleotides match TRBD1. The junction had 7 bases not matched to a gene; V was cut back by 6 bases and J by 5 bases. From germline, CDR1 is SQVTM and CDR2 ANQGSEA. There are 13 residues in the CDR3. The CDR3 region has the DNA TGCAGCGTCCCCGGGACAGGGTTTACTGAAGCTTTCTTT. As protein: CSVPGTGFTEAFF. The full variable domain, with the rest looked up from reference TRBV29-1 and TRBJ1-1, is SAVISQKPSRDICQRGTSLTIQCQVDSQVTMMFWYRQQPGQSLTLIATANQGSEATYESGFVIDKFPISRPNLTFSTLTVSNMSPEDSSIYLCSVPGTGFTEAFFGQGTRLTVV.

This clonotype was seen more than once but under ten times. This chain joins TRBV5-1 and TRBJ1-2; 10 bases are shared with TRBD1. This CDR3 is 13 amino acids long. Germline CDR1 SGHRS, CDR2 YFSETQ. V lost 0 bases to trimming and J lost 13 bases; unmatched junction nucleotides: 6. The CDR3: CASSLGQGAPTTF. CDR3 coding DNA: TGCGCCAGCAGCTTGGGACAGGGGGCCCCCACCACCTTC. The full variable domain, in which reference TRBV5-1 and TRBJ1-2 provide the parts outside the CDR3, is KAGVTQTPRYLIKTRGQQVTLSCSPISGHRSVSWYQQTPGQGLQFLFEYFSETQRNKGNFPGRFSGRQFSNSRSEMNVSTLELGDSALYLCASSLGQGAPTTFGSGTRLTVV.

The chain couples TRBV28 to TRBJ2-1; the match to TRBD2 covers 7 bases. This CDR3 is 15 amino acids long. Germline values: CDR1 MDHEN, CDR2 SYDVKM. V lost 5 bases, J lost 3 bases, and 7 bases stayed unmatched. For the CDR3, the DNA is TGTGCCAGCAGTAAAGCGGGACTTAACTACAATGAGCAGTTCTTC. This translates into CASSKAGLNYNEQFF.

The V and J genes are TRBV6-2 or TRBV6-3 and TRBJ2-1, with D possibly TRBD2 on 5 matching bases. Trimming shortened V by 6 bases and J by 1 base, and 13 bases separated the two germline ends. The CDR3 runs to 15 residues. The germline gives CDR1 MNHEY, CDR2 SVGEGT. This CDR3 reads CASSMSPGSYNEQFF. The CDR3 nucleotides read TGTGCCAGCAGCATGAGTCCGGGGTCCTACAATGAGCAGTTCTTC.

CDR3 protein: CASSRTGLGNQPQHF. CDR3 DNA: TGTGCCAGCAGTCGGACAGGCTTGGGCAATCAGCCCCAGCATTTT. The chain couples TRBV28 to TRBJ1-5, with TRBD1 matching over 7 bases. V lost 5 bases, J lost 2 bases, and 6 bases stayed unmatched. The CDR3 sequence is 15 residues long. Germline V gene lookup returns CDR1 MDHEN and CDR2 SYDVKM.

V and J are TRBV10-3 and TRBJ2-5, with D perhaps matching TRBD2 (6 bases). The CDR3 length is 15 residues. V gave up 6 bases and J gave up 4 bases, with 18 bases separating them. The germline V gene encodes CDR1 ENHRY and CDR2 SYGVKD. As DNA, the CDR3 is TGTGCCATCAGAGATCCGAACCTAGCGATAGAGACCCAGTACTTC. This gives the protein CAIRDPNLAIETQYF.

The genes are TRBV6-5 and TRBJ2-1; 8 bases fit TRBD2. V lost 5 bases, J lost 9 bases, and 9 bases stayed unmatched. Per germline, CDR1 MNHEY and CDR2 SVGAGI. The CDR3 sequence is 14 residues long. The CDR3 nucleotides read TGTGCCAGCAGTCGACTAGCGAGCTCGACTGAGCAGTTCTTC. This sequence encodes CASSRLASSTEQFF.

The chain couples TRBV2 to TRBJ2-3; D might be TRBD2 (5 bases). This CDR3 region has 13 residues. V shed 7 bases and J shed 5 bases, with 13 bases lying between them. CDR1 is SNHLY, CDR2 FYNNEI, per germline. CDR3 sequence (DNA): TGTGCCAGCAAGGACTCCGTCGGAGATACGCAGTATTTT. Its protein product is CASKDSVGDTQYF.

The V call is TRBV12-3 or TRBV12-4, the J call TRBJ2-7; possible D gene TRBD1, 5 bases. Deletions cut 8 bases from V and 1 base from J, with 15 bases between. The CDR3 totals 14 residues. The DNA for the CDR3 is TGTGCCAGCGGCCTGCAGGGCGGTTCCTACGAGCAGTACTTC. This sequence encodes CASGLQGGSYEQYF.

This sequence joins TRBV24-1 and TRBJ2-2, with 10 bases identical to TRBD2. Germline V CDR1 and CDR2: KGHDR, SFDVKD. The CDR3 contains 19 residues. Unmatched junction bases numbered 12, after V lost 0 bases and J lost 6 bases. The CDR3 protein is CATSDLSGASGRVSGELFF. Written as DNA, the CDR3 is TGTGCCACCAGTGATTTGTCCGGGGCCAGCGGGAGGGTATCCGGGGAGCTGTTTTTT.

This chain connects TRBV20-1 to TRBJ1-5, with a weak D call TRBD1 (6 bases). This CDR3 spans 13 amino acids. Germline CDR1 is DFQATT and CDR2 is SNEGSKA (reference sequence). Trimming left V 2 bases short and J 4 bases short, with 9 bases between. DNA for the CDR3: TGCAGTGCTAGACCTGACAGGAATCAGCCCCAGCATTTT. This gives the protein CSARPDRNQPQHF.

V is TRBV5-1 and J is TRBJ1-1; D call uncertain. Trimming left V 2 bases short and J 3 bases short, with 11 bases between. The CDR3 consists of 14 residues. Germline CDR1 is SGHRS and CDR2 is YFSETQ. The CDR3 reads CASSFAPVDTEAFF. The CDR3, as DNA: TGCGCCAGCAGCTTCGCCCCAGTGGACACTGAAGCTTTCTTT. Variable domain in full (rest from reference TRBV5-1 and TRBJ1-1): KAGVTQTPRYLIKTRGQQVTLSCSPISGHRSVSWYQQTPGQGLQFLFEYFSETQRNKGNFPGRFSGRQFSNSRSEMNVSTLELGDSALYLCASSFAPVDTEAFFGQGTRLTVV.

This rearrangement joins TRBV7-3 to TRBJ2-1, with TRBD1 identical over 8 bases. Germline CDR1 and CDR2: SGHTA and FQGTGA. The CDR3 consists of 14 residues. Trimming removed 5 bases from V and 10 bases from J; junction bases left unmatched: 10. The CDR3, as DNA: TGTGCCAGCAGCCCGGGACAGGCCATAGGGGAGCAGTTCTTC. This encodes CASSPGQAIGEQFF.

This clonotype has just a few counts. The chain uses TRBV19 and TRBJ1-4; D is perhaps TRBD1 (6 bases). V dropped 7 bases and J dropped 6 bases, with 15 bases sitting between them. From germline, CDR1 is LNHDA and CDR2 SQIVND (reference sequence). There are 14 residues in the CDR3. CDR3 nucleotides: TGTGCCAGTACCTTGAGGGGGGCTGATGAAAAACTGTTTTTT. Translating it yields CASTLRGADEKLFF.

The sample holds a few counts of this clonotype. This sequence joins TRBV6-5 and TRBJ2-4; the match to TRBD2 covers 7 bases. Trimming took 5 bases from V and 4 from J; bases not matched to a gene: 11. The V gene's germline CDR1 is MNHEY and CDR2 SVGAGI. This CDR3 has 16 residues. CDR3 sequence (DNA): TGTGCCAGCAGTCACCGGGGGGAGAGAATGAAAAACATTCAGTACTTC. Encoded protein: CASSHRGERMKNIQYF.

This chain uses TRBV4-1 with TRBJ1-2; D gene ambiguous. The CDR3 loop spans 16 amino acids. Germline assignment: CDR1 MGHRA and CDR2 YSYEKL. The ends were cut back, 2 bases at V and 4 bases at J, with 17 bases in the middle. The CDR3 DNA sequence: TGCGCCAGCAGCCAATATGTCAGAGGGTTTCTCTATGGCTACACCTTC. Translated: CASSQYVRGFLYGYTF.

The genes are TRBV18 and TRBJ2-7; D is perhaps TRBD1 or TRBD2 (5 bases each). CDR1 is KGHSH, CDR2 LQKENI, per germline. The CDR3 runs 15 residues. V was trimmed by 5 bases and J by 3 bases, leaving 17 bases between them. CDR3 DNA: TGTGCCAGCTCAAAGGGGACCCGAACCCTCTACGAGCAGTACTTC. Amino acid sequence: CASSKGTRTLYEQYF. Full variable domain (remainder filled in from reference TRBV18 and TRBJ2-7): NAGVMQNPRHLVRRRGQEARLRCSPMKGHSHVYWYRQLPEEGLKFMVYLQKENIIDESGMPKERFSAEFPKEGPSILRIQQVVRGDSAAYFCASSKGTRTLYEQYFGPGTRLTVT.

In its sample, this clonotype was seen a few times. This chain links TRBV4-2 with TRBJ1-1, with 8 positions matching TRBD1. V was pared by 2 bases and J by 5 bases, with 4 bases of the junction left unmatched. The CDR3 contains 14 residues. Germline loops: CDR1 LGHNA, CDR2 YNFKEQ. Written as DNA, the CDR3 is TGTGCCAGCAGCCAAAGTCGACAGGGGACTGAAGCTTTCTTT. Protein: CASSQSRQGTEAFF.

The chain carries TRBV20-1 and TRBJ1-4; D is undetermined. CDR3 size: 14 residues. Germline V CDR1 and CDR2: DFQATT, SNEGSKA (reference sequence). The V end lost 1 base, the J end lost 10 bases, and 16 bases lay between the germline ends. CDR3 sequence: CSARGLGKGVKLFF. The CDR3 region has the DNA TGCAGTGCTAGAGGTTTAGGGAAAGGTGTAAAACTGTTTTTT.

This clonotype was counted once. The chain joins TRBV28 to TRBJ2-3; 8 bases agree with TRBD2. CDR1 is MDHEN, CDR2 SYDVKM, per germline. Losses at the gene ends were 3 bases for V and 2 bases for J; bases not matched to a gene: 10. This CDR3 is built from 17 residues. CDR3 region: CASSFDRSGGHTDTQYF. The CDR3 region has the DNA TGTGCCAGCAGTTTCGACCGAAGCGGGGGCCACACAGATACGCAGTATTTT. The complete variable domain, with remaining parts taken from reference TRBV28 and TRBJ2-3, reads DVKVTQSSRYLVKRTGEKVFLECVQDMDHENMFWYRQDPGLGLRLIYFSYDVKMKEKGDIPEGYSVSREKKERFSLILESASTNQTSMYLCASSFDRSGGHTDTQYFGPGTRLTVL.